These 6 T cell receptor beta chains were sequenced from one sample in a study of early T cells in non-severe SARS-CoV-2 infection. TCRdb passed the 5' RACE reads through MiXCR, listing each CDR3 protein once. Of some 51,000 distinct CDR3 sequences listed, around 14% are singletons. The specimen was whole blood, collected at baseline. The receptors shown here come from an adult who was a healthcare worker with PCR-confirmed SARS-CoV-2 infection or an uninfected control (not recorded which).

The J gene is TRBJ1-4, the V gene TRBV11-2, with D possibly TRBD1 on 5 matching bases. Trimming pared 5 bases from V and 4 bases from J, leaving 11 bases between. The CDR3 contains 14 residues. Germline V lookup: CDR1 SGHAT, CDR2 FQNNGV. The CDR3 is CASSLGRINEKLFF. In nucleotides, the CDR3 is TGTGCCAGCAGCCTGGGACGGATTAATGAAAAACTGTTTTTT.

V is TRBV6-1 and J is TRBJ2-7, with no clear D. V was clipped by 0 bases and J by 2 bases, with 5 bases between them. Germline-derived CDR1 and CDR2 are MNHNS and SASEGT. The CDR3 runs to 13 residues. CDR3 DNA: TGTGCCAGCAGTGAAGCGCCCGCCTACGAGCAGTACTTC. It translates to CASSEAPAYEQYF.

This rearrangement joins TRBV27 to TRBJ2-7, with D perhaps given as TRBD1 or TRBD2 (5 bases each). The V end lost 4 bases, the J end lost 7 bases, and 11 bases lay between the germline ends. This CDR3 contains 12 residues. CDR1 and CDR2 (germline): MNHEY, SMNVEV (reference sequence). The CDR3 is CASSSGSREQYF. The CDR3 DNA is TGTGCCAGCAGTTCAGGGAGTAGGGAGCAGTACTTC.

In this sample, this clonotype turned up many times. V gene TRBV20-1 combines with J gene TRBJ2-1; no firm D call. CDR3 length: 12 amino acids. Trimming left V 2 bases short and J 3 bases short, with 5 bases between. Germline values: CDR1 DFQATT, CDR2 SNEGSKA (reference sequence). This CDR3 reads CSARILYNEQFF. The CDR3 DNA sequence: TGCAGTGCTAGAATCCTCTACAATGAGCAGTTCTTC.

The V gene is TRBV4-2, the J gene TRBJ1-3, with TRBD1 identical over 9 bases. Per the germline V gene, CDR1 is LGHNA and CDR2 is YNFKEQ. The CDR3 spans 16 residues. V lost 2 bases and J lost 4; bases outside the gene matches: 6. CDR3 coding DNA: TGTGCCAGCAGCCAAACTCCTGGGACAGGGGGAAACACCATATATTTT. The encoded protein is CASSQTPGTGGNTIYF.

This clonotype has just a few counts. The V gene is TRBV14, the J gene TRBJ2-4; D is possibly TRBD1 (6 bases). V shed 7 bases and J shed 5 bases, with 12 bases lying between them. The CDR3 has 13 amino acids. CDR1 SGHDN and CDR2 FVKESK come from the germline V gene. CDR3 amino acids: CASNGRQENIQYF. CDR3 in DNA: TGTGCCAGCAACGGAAGACAGGAAAACATTCAGTACTTC.